What follows are 30 T cell receptor beta chains derived from one specimen sequenced in a study of human T cells and chemical hapten exposure. MiXCR was run by TCRdb on the RACE reads, yielding one entry per CDR3 protein. The data hold 280,000 or so distinct CDR3 sequences, with approximately 7.5% observed a single time. As for time point: pre-sensitization, week 0. Treatment defined: therapeutic diphenylcyclopropenone sensitization with weekly scalp DPC. The specimen comprised whole blood, sampled in connection with sensitization to the hapten diphenylcyclopropenone (DPC). The origin of the receptors is a man in his late teens or twenties with alopecia areata. Some clones in this sample may be carry-over from other donors' samples.

This clonotype was seen at least ten times. The rearrangement joins TRBV15 to TRBJ1-2; a weak D match, TRBD1 (5 bases). From germline, CDR1 is LNHNV and CDR2 YYDKDF (reference sequence). CDR3 length equals 12 residues. The V end was cut by 6 bases, the J end by 8 bases, with 13 bases between. The CDR3 loop is CATSLGDGGYTF. In DNA, the CDR3 is TGTGCCACCAGTTTGGGGGACGGAGGCTACACCTTC.

This clonotype was recorded a few times. CDR3 sequence: CASSRGDIQETQYF. Written as DNA, the CDR3 is TGCGCCAGCAGCCGGGGGGACATCCAAGAGACCCAGTACTTC. This chain links TRBV5-1 with TRBJ2-5, with TRBD2 as a possible D gene (7 bases). This CDR3 contains 14 residues. The germline V gene encodes CDR1 SGHRS and CDR2 YFSETQ. The V end was cut by 4 bases, the J end by 1 base, with 11 bases between. The whole variable domain, filled in from reference TRBV5-1 and TRBJ2-5, reads KAGVTQTPRYLIKTRGQQVTLSCSPISGHRSVSWYQQTPGQGLQFLFEYFSETQRNKGNFPGRFSGRQFSNSRSEMNVSTLELGDSALYLCASSRGDIQETQYFGPGTRLLVL.

This clonotype occurred a few times. The J gene is TRBJ1-6, the V gene TRBV20-1; tentative D call: TRBD1 (6 bases). The V end was cut by 6 bases, the J end by 9 bases, with 24 bases between. This CDR3 is built from 16 residues. Germline values: CDR1 DFQATT, CDR2 SNEGSKA (reference sequence). The CDR3: CSAPIGGQESSSPLHF. As DNA, the CDR3 is TGCAGTGCGCCCATAGGGGGTCAGGAGTCCAGTTCACCCCTCCACTTT.

This clonotype was recorded only once. The chain combines TRBV11-1 with TRBJ2-7; 8 nucleotides agree with TRBD1. The V gene end was trimmed by 5 bases and the J gene end by 3 bases; junction bases not matched to a gene: 6. Per the germline V gene, CDR1 is SGHAT and CDR2 is FQDESV (reference sequence). This CDR3 region has 14 residues. In DNA form, the CDR3 reads TGTGCCAGCAGCGACCGGGGACAGGTCTACGAGCAGTACTTC. Amino acid sequence: CASSDRGQVYEQYF.

This clonotype was counted between two and nine times. The CDR3 is CASSFVGTGGPGANVLTF. The CDR3 DNA sequence: TGTGCCAGCAGCTTCGTTGGGACAGGGGGTCCTGGGGCCAACGTCCTGACTTTC. The chain recombines TRBV28 with TRBJ2-6, with 11 bases lining up with TRBD1. The CDR3 length is 18 residues. V lost 6 bases and J lost 2; bases outside the gene matches: 9. From germline, CDR1 is MDHEN and CDR2 SYDVKM.

This clonotype was recorded at least ten times. V is TRBV18 and J is TRBJ2-7; the match to TRBD1 covers 7 bases. Germline lookup yields CDR1 KGHSH and CDR2 LQKENI. The CDR3 extends over 15 amino acids. V lost 5 bases and J lost 0; bases outside the gene matches: 7. The CDR3 protein is CASSVTGTASYEQYF. The CDR3 bases are TGTGCCAGCTCAGTAACCGGGACAGCCTCCTACGAGCAGTACTTC. Drawing the rest from reference TRBV18 and TRBJ2-7, the complete variable domain is NAGVMQNPRHLVRRRGQEARLRCSPMKGHSHVYWYRQLPEEGLKFMVYLQKENIIDESGMPKERFSAEFPKEGPSILRIQQVVRGDSAAYFCASSVTGTASYEQYFGPGTRLTVT.

The V and J genes are TRBV6-5 and TRBJ2-2; 9 bases line up with TRBD2. V shed 6 bases and J 7 bases; nucleotides not matched to a gene: 9. The length of the CDR3 is 15 residues. Germline V gives CDR1 MNHEY, CDR2 SVGAGI. The CDR3 DNA sequence: TGTGCCAGCAGCACAACTAGCGGGTCCGACGGGGAGCTGTTTTTT. Its translation is CASSTTSGSDGELFF.

In its sample, this clonotype was seen many times. V usage is TRBV21-1 and J usage is TRBJ1-4; the DNA was not compared with TRBD1, the D call given in the table. TRBV21-1 is listed as a pseudogene. The CDR3 totals 13 residues. The CDR3 DNA sequence: TGTGCCAGCGGGGGCGGGATTAATGAAAAACTGTTTTTT. Translation: CASGGGINEKLFF.

This clonotype has only a few counts. The CDR3 DNA reads as TGCGCCAGCAGCCAAGATCTCGTCCGGACAGGGCCCTACAATGAGCAGTTCTTC. Translation gives CASSQDLVRTGPYNEQFF. The chain has TRBV4-1 and TRBJ2-1; 8 bases agree with TRBD1. The CDR3 sequence is 18 residues long. The germline V gene has CDR1 MGHRA and CDR2 YSYEKL. V lost 0 bases and J lost 2; bases outside the gene matches: 9.

This clonotype showed up many times. The chain uses TRBV7-2 and TRBJ1-2; D is uncertain. The CDR3 consists of 12 residues. Trimming cost V 2 bases and J 3 bases, with 4 bases left between them. Germline-derived CDR1 and CDR2 are SGHTA and FQGNSA. The CDR3, as DNA: TGTGCCAGCAGCTTAACGGACTATGGCTACACCTTC. It is translated as CASSLTDYGYTF.

The V and J genes are TRBV3-1 and TRBJ2-3; possible D gene TRBD2, 6 bases. Trimming pared 3 bases from V and 9 bases from J, leaving 10 bases between. Germline CDR1 is LGHDT and CDR2 is YNNKEL (reference sequence). The CDR3 runs to 12 residues. CDR3: CASSQGGWTQYF. The CDR3 DNA is TGTGCCAGCAGCCAGGGGGGATGGACGCAGTATTTT.

The chain combines TRBV5-1 with TRBJ1-1; D is undetermined. The CDR3 has 13 amino acids. Germline CDR1 and CDR2: SGHRS and YFSETQ. The V end lost 3 bases, the J end lost 2 bases, and 8 bases lay between the germline ends. The CDR3 loop is CASSWTLNTEAFF. CDR3 in DNA: TGCGCCAGCAGCTGGACCCTTAACACTGAAGCTTTCTTT.

This clonotype occurred a few times. The CDR3 reads CSARDWGSYEQYF. The CDR3 nucleotides read TGCAGTGCACGGGACTGGGGGAGCTACGAGCAGTACTTC. The chain links TRBV20-1 to TRBJ2-7; D is possibly TRBD2 (6 bases). Germline values: CDR1 DFQATT, CDR2 SNEGSKA (reference sequence). The CDR3 is 13 residues long. V was shortened by 6 bases and J by 3 bases, with 15 bases between the two germline ends.

In this sample, this clonotype turned up a few times. The chain recombines TRBV20-1 with TRBJ2-3; weak D call: TRBD2 (6 bases). The CDR3 runs 15 residues. Trimming removed 0 bases from V and 3 bases from J, with 13 bases in between. The V gene's germline CDR1 is DFQATT and CDR2 SNEGSKA (reference sequence). The CDR3 region has the DNA TGCAGTGCTAGAGATTTTCGACTAGAGACAGATACGCAGTATTTT. Protein product: CSARDFRLETDTQYF.

This clonotype occurred a few times. The chain links TRBV11-2 to TRBJ1-5, with unresolved D. The germline V gene encodes CDR1 SGHAT and CDR2 FQNNGV. V gave up 0 bases and J gave up 6 bases, with 6 bases separating them. The CDR3 runs to 13 residues. The CDR3 sequence is CASSLDLSQPQHF. The CDR3 bases are TGTGCCAGCAGCTTAGATCTCAGTCAGCCCCAGCATTTT.

This clonotype was seen repeatedly, ten times or more. The chain is built from TRBV25-1 and TRBJ1-3, with D possibly matching TRBD1 (6 bases). This CDR3 is built from 15 residues. With 4 bases removed from V and 1 base from J, the gap between germline ends came to 11 bases. The germline V gene has CDR1 MGHDK and CDR2 SYGVNS. CDR3 region: CASSAGTLSGNTIYF. The DNA for the CDR3 is TGTGCCAGCAGTGCCGGGACACTTTCTGGAAACACCATATATTTT.

This clonotype has ten or more counts. The J gene is TRBJ1-4, the V gene TRBV7-2; D may be TRBD1 (6 bases). Germline V gene lookup returns CDR1 SGHTA and CDR2 FQGNSA. This CDR3 region has 16 residues. V was clipped by 1 base and J by 5 bases, with 14 bases between them. In DNA form, the CDR3 reads TGTGCCAGCAGCTTAGGACACCAGGGGCTCAATGAAAAACTGTTTTTT. It is translated as CASSLGHQGLNEKLFF.

This clonotype was counted a few times. V and J are TRBV5-6 and TRBJ1-5, with a possible D match to TRBD1 (6 bases). V dropped 4 bases and J dropped 2 bases, with 16 bases sitting between them. Germline lookup yields CDR1 SGHDT and CDR2 YYEEEE. This CDR3 has 16 residues. The CDR3 region is CASSQHQGTRNQPQHF. DNA of the CDR3: TGTGCCAGCAGCCAGCATCAGGGGACGCGCAATCAGCCCCAGCATTTT. The full variable domain, completed using reference TRBV5-6 and TRBJ1-5, is DAGVTQSPTHLIKTRGQQVTLRCSPKSGHDTVSWYQQALGQGPQFIFQYYEEEERQRGNFPDRFSGHQFPNYSSELNVNALLLGDSALYLCASSQHQGTRNQPQHFGDGTRLSIL.

The DNA for the CDR3 is TGTGCCAGCACCCCTGAACGACAGGGCATTAATGAGCAGTTCTTC. Its protein product is CASTPERQGINEQFF. J is TRBJ2-1 and V is TRBV7-2, with 7 bases aligning to TRBD1. The CDR3 extends over 15 amino acids. Germline CDR1 is SGHTA and CDR2 is FQGNSA. Trimming at V came to 7 bases and at J to 7 bases, leaving 13 bases not matched to a gene.

This clonotype was seen repeatedly, ten times or more. The chain is built from TRBV2 and TRBJ2-7; tentatively, D is TRBD2 (5 bases). This CDR3 spans 9 amino acids. In germline, CDR1 is SNHLY, CDR2 FYNNEI. Trimming took 7 bases from V and 7 from J, leaving 5 bases between them. The DNA of the CDR3 is TGTGCCAGCACGGGGGAGCAGTACGTC. Translating it yields CASTGEQYV.

This clonotype was counted at least ten times. The chain couples TRBV29-1 to TRBJ2-2, with D perhaps being TRBD1 or TRBD2 (5 bases each). The germline V gene has CDR1 SQVTM and CDR2 ANQGSEA. The CDR3 contains 14 residues. V was pared by 7 bases and J by 1 base, with 13 bases between. The DNA for the CDR3 is TGCAGCGCCGACCGGGGACGGAACACCGGGGAGCTGTTTTTT. Its translation: CSADRGRNTGELFF.

The V and J genes are TRBV21-1 and TRBJ2-3; whether TRBD1, the table's D call, matches the DNA was not checked. TRBV21-1 is listed as a pseudogene. The CDR3 is 15 residues long. CDR3 sequence (DNA): TGTGCCAGCACCCCGAAGGGGGGAAGCACAGATACGCAGTATTTT. It encodes CASTPKGGSTDTQYF.

The rearrangement links TRBV11-2 to TRBJ1-2; tentative D call: TRBD1 (6 bases). Trimming pared 5 bases from V and 4 bases from J, leaving 11 bases between. There are 13 residues in the CDR3. Germline CDR1 SGHAT, CDR2 FQNNGV. CDR3 residues: CASSTGQFYGYTF. CDR3 sequence (DNA): TGTGCCAGCAGCACCGGACAGTTCTATGGCTACACCTTC.

V is TRBV10-3 and J is TRBJ2-7, with TRBD2 as a possible D gene (6 bases). The V end was cut by 4 bases, the J end by 0 bases, with 13 bases between. The germline gives CDR1 ENHRY, CDR2 SYGVKD. There are 15 residues in the CDR3. In nucleotides, the CDR3 is TGTGCCATCAGTGCCGGGACTTCTGCCTCCTACGAGCAGTACTTC. It yields the protein CAISAGTSASYEQYF.

Only a few counts were recorded for this clonotype. V usage is TRBV28 and J usage is TRBJ2-1, with 8 bases aligning to TRBD2. Germline V gene data show CDR1 as MDHEN and CDR2 as SYDVKM. The length of the CDR3 is 15 residues. Unmatched junction bases numbered 11, after V lost 8 bases and J lost 5 bases. CDR3 amino acids: CASSAAGGAHNEQFF. The CDR3 DNA reads TGTGCCAGCTCCGCCGCCGGGGGGGCCCACAATGAGCAGTTCTTC.

This clonotype was detected only once. A much larger clone differs from this one at a single base, so this may be a read error. The gene calls are TRBV7-8 and TRBJ2-1; no firm D call. There are 12 residues in the CDR3. Per germline, CDR1 SGHVS and CDR2 FQNEAQ. The CDR3 sequence: CASSRTYNEQLF. The CDR3 DNA is TGTGCCAGCAGCCGAACGTACAATGAGCAGCTCTTC. Together with reference TRBV7-8 and TRBJ2-1, the CDR3 gives the full variable domain: GAGVSQSPRYKVAKRGQDVALRCDPISGHVSLFWYQQALGQGPEFLTYFQNEAQLDKSGLPSDRFFAERPEGSVSTLKIQRTQQEDSAVYLCASSRTYNEQLFGPGTRLTVL.

J is TRBJ1-1 and V is TRBV7-9; D may be TRBD1 (6 bases). V was cut by 7 bases and J by 5 bases, with 17 bases left in between. This CDR3 contains 14 residues. Germline V gene sequence: CDR1 SEHNR, CDR2 FQNEAQ (reference sequence). The CDR3 loop is CASNGGRILTEAFF. Here the CDR3 DNA reads TGTGCCAGCAATGGGGGGCGGATTTTAACTGAAGCTTTCTTT.

This clonotype was observed a few times. The chain is built from TRBV7-9 and TRBJ1-1; possibly TRBD1 for D (5 bases). V lost 5 bases to trimming and J lost 4 bases, with 14 bases between them. The CDR3 is 14 residues long. In germline, CDR1 is SEHNR, CDR2 FQNEAQ (reference sequence). The CDR3 DNA sequence: TGTGCCAGCAGCCCATGGGGCCGGGGCACTGAAGCTTTCTTT. Translation: CASSPWGRGTEAFF.

A few counts support this clonotype. V and J are TRBV3-1 and TRBJ2-2; D is unresolved. Germline V gene sequence: CDR1 LGHDT, CDR2 YNNKEL (reference sequence). This CDR3 spans 16 amino acids. V was pared by 4 bases and J by 0 bases, with 12 bases between. The CDR3 protein is CASSPVGRPNTGELFF. Written as DNA, the CDR3 is TGTGCCAGCAGCCCAGTCGGCCGACCGAACACCGGGGAGCTGTTTTTT. The full variable domain, its missing parts supplied by reference TRBV3-1 and TRBJ2-2, is DTAVSQTPKYLVTQMGNDKSIKCEQNLGHDTMYWYKQDSKKFLKIMFSYNNKELIINETVPNRFSPKSPDKAHLNLHINSLELGDSAVYFCASSPVGRPNTGELFFGEGSRLTVL.

The chain is built from TRBV29-1 and TRBJ2-3; D remains unclear. CDR1 SQVTM and CDR2 ANQGSEA come from the germline V gene. The germline V and J ends were trimmed by 5 bases and 4 bases, with 16 bases remaining between them. CDR3 size: 14 residues. CDR3 DNA: TGCAGCGTTCCCCACCCTCCTCCCCCAGATACGCAGTATTTT. This encodes CSVPHPPPPDTQYF.